Below, one T cell receptor (beta chain) is given with its context. As yet, its antigen is unknown. This sample is part of a study of CXCR3-negative and CXCR3-positive naive CD8 T cells. Study details: There were 130 million or so TRB reads altogether, and each library had about 1.5 +/- 0.3 million of them.

CD45RO-CCR7+CD27+CD95- cells counted as naive CD8+ T cells. Study results and limitations: Cryopreserved cells showed partially decreased CXCR3 expression, and most assays used fresh PBMCs. Comparably high diversity was seen in both naive subsets, and much lower diversity in memory CD8+ cells.

The study made its TRB cDNA libraries by 5' RACE, adding UMI labels. TCRdb reprocessed the 5' RACE reads and stores each CDR3 protein as one record, lacking DNA. The table lists thousands of distinct CDR3 sequences. CDR3 size: 15 residues. Looked up from germline, CDR1 is MDHEN and CDR2 is SYDVKM. The sample comprised naive CXCR3- CD8+ T cells from blood. This sample's subset: CD45RO-CCR7+CD27+CD95- naive CD8+ T cells lacking CXCR3 (TNR3-). This TCR was recovered from a human donor in good health. Some clones in this sample may be carry-over from other donors' samples. This chain uses TRBV28 with TRBJ1-2; TCRdb names TRBD1, which stays unverified in the absence of DNA. The CDR3 sequence: CASSLNREIDYGYTF.